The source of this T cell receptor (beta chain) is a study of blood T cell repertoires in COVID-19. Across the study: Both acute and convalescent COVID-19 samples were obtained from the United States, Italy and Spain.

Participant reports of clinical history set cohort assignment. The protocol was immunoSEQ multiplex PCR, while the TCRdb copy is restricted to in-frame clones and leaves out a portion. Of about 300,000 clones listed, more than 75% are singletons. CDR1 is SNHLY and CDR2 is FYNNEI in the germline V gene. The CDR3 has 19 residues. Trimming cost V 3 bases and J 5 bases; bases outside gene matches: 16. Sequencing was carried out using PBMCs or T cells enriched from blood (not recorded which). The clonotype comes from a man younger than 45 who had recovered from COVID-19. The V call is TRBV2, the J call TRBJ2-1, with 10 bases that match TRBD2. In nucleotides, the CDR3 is TGTGCCAGCAGTGAGATGGCTAGCGGGGGCCCAATAAACCACAATGAGCAGTTCTTC. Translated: CASSEMASGGPINHNEQFF. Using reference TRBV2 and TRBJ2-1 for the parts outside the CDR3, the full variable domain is EPEVTQTPSHQVTQMGQEVILRCVPISNHLYFYWYRQILGQKVEFLVSFYNNEISEKSEIFDDQFSVERPDGSNFTLKIRSTKLEDSAMYFCASSEMASGGPINHNEQFFGPGTRLTVL.